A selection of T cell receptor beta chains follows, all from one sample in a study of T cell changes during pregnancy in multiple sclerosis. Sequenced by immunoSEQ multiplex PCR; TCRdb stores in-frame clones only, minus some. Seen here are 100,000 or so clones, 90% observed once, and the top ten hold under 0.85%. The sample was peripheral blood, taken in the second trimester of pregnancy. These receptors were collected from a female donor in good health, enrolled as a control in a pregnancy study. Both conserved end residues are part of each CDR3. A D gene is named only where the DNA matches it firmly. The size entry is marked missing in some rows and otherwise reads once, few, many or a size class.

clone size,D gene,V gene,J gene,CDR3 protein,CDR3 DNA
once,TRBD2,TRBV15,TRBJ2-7,CATSRDLTSGAYEQYF,TGTGCCACCAGCAGAGATCTAACTAGCGGGGCCTACGAGCAGTACTTC
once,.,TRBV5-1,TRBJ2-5,CASSLQGIKETQYF,TGCGCCAGCAGCTTACAGGGTATCAAGGAGACCCAGTACTTC
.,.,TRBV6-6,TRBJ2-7,CASSYVGTTYEQYF,TGTGCCAGCAGTTACGTGGGGACAACCTACGAGCAGTACTTC
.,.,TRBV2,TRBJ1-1,CASSESGYTEAFF,TGTGCCAGCAGTGAATCGGGGTACACTGAAGCTTTCTTT
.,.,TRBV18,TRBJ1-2,CASSPSRGGNYGYTF,TGTGCCAGCTCACCCTCGAGGGGAGGTAACTATGGCTACACCTTC
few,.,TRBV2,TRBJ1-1,CASSDGIGDTEAFF,TGTGCCAGCAGTGACGGGATCGGGGACACTGAAGCTTTCTTT
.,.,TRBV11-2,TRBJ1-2,CASSLPGTRALPSYGYTF,TGTGCCAGCAGCCTCCCCGGGACAAGGGCCCTCCCCTCCTATGGCTACACCTTC
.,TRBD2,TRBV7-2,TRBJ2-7,CASSSGGTSGRFYEQYF,TGTGCCAGCAGCTCGGGGGGGACTAGCGGGAGATTCTACGAGCAGTACTTC
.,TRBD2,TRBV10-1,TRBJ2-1,CASSLAGGGPREQFF,TGCGCCAGCAGTCTTGCGGGAGGAGGCCCGAGGGAGCAGTTCTTC
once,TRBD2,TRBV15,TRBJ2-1,CATSRGGGGVHEQFF,TGTGCCACCAGCAGGGGTGGGGGAGGGGTCCATGAGCAGTTCTTC
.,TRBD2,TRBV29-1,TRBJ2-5,CSVGGGQETQYF,TGCAGCGTGGGGGGGGGCCAAGAGACCCAGTACTTC
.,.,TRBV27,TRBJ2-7,CASSFGGFGYEQYF,TGTGCCAGCAGTTTCGGGGGTTTCGGCTACGAGCAGTACTTC
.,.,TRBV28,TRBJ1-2,CASSLGGAVEFYGYTF,TGTGCCAGCAGTTTAGGGGGCGCCGTCGAATTCTATGGCTACACCTTC
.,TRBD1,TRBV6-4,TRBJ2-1,CASSDGTGETYNEQFF,TGTGCCAGCAGTGATGGGACAGGGGAAACCTACAATGAGCAGTTCTTC
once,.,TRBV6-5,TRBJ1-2,CAPQRALGYTF,TGTGCCCCGCAGAGGGCCCTTGGCTACACCTTC
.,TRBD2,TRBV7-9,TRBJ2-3,CASSPTRAGGPTDTQYF,TGTGCCAGCAGCCCGACTAGAGCGGGGGGCCCCACAGATACGCAGTATTTT
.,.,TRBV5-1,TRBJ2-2,CASSPDDSHTGELFF,TGCGCCAGCAGCCCGGACGACAGTCACACCGGGGAGCTGTTTTTT
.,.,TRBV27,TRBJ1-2,CASSAMTGFYGYTF,TGTGCCAGCAGTGCGATGACAGGCTTCTATGGCTACACCTTC
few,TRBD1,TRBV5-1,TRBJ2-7,CASSLAAGQEYEQYF,TGCGCCAGCAGCTTGGCCGCCGGACAGGAGTACGAGCAGTACTTC
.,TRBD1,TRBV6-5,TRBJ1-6,CASSYGTGNSPLHF,TGTGCCAGCAGTTACGGGACAGGCAATTCACCCCTCCACTTT
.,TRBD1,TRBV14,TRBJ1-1,CASRGQGSTEAFF,TGTGCCAGCAGGGGACAGGGAAGTACTGAAGCTTTCTTT
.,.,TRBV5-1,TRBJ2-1,CASSSTQGGDEQFF,TGCGCCAGCAGCTCCACACAGGGGGGGGATGAGCAGTTCTTC
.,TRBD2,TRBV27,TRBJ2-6,CASSNRLAASSGANVLTF,TGTGCCAGCAGTAATCGACTAGCGGCAAGCTCTGGGGCCAACGTCCTGACTTTC
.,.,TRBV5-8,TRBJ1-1,CASSWGRGTEAFF,TGTGCCAGCAGCTGGGGGAGGGGCACTGAAGCTTTCTTT
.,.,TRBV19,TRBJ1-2,CASSPSGNYGYTF,TGTGCCAGTAGTCCCTCGGGTAACTATGGCTACACCTTC
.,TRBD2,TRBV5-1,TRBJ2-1,CVSSLSTSGPPYNEQFF,TGCGTCAGCAGCCTCTCGACTAGCGGCCCCCCGTACAATGAGCAGTTCTTC
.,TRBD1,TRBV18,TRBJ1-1,CASSSGQGRGYTEAFF,TGTGCCAGCTCATCCGGACAGGGCAGGGGGTACACTGAAGCTTTCTTT
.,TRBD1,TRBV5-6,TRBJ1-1,CASRWGQGYTEAFF,TGTGCCAGCAGATGGGGACAGGGATACACTGAAGCTTTCTTT
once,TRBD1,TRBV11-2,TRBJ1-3,CASSRGQSGPGNTIYF,TGTGCCAGCAGCCGGGGACAGTCGGGACCTGGAAACACCATATATTTT
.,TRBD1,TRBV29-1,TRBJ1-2,CSVEIRQGSNYGYTF,TGCAGCGTCGAGATTAGACAGGGCTCTAACTATGGCTACACCTTC
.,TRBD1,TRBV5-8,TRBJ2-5,CASSLGQGVETQYF,TGTGCCAGCAGCTTGGGCCAGGGGGTCGAGACCCAGTACTTC
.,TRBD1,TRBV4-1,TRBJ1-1,CASSPGQEMNTEAFF,TGCGCCAGCAGCCCGGGACAGGAAATGAACACTGAAGCTTTCTTT
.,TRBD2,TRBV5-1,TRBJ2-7,CASSSRLAGGPGEQYF,TGCGCCAGCAGCTCCAGACTAGCGGGGGGGCCTGGCGAGCAGTACTTC
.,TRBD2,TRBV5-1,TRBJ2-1,CASSLSGGNEQFF,TGCGCCAGCAGCTTGTCGGGGGGCAATGAGCAGTTCTTC
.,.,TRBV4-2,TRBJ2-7,CASSHPRETGSSYEQYF,TGTGCCAGCAGCCATCCTCGAGAGACAGGCAGCTCCTACGAGCAGTACTTC
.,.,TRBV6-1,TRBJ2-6,CASSEEPSGANVLTF,TGTGCCAGCAGTGAAGAGCCCTCTGGGGCCAACGTCCTGACTTTC
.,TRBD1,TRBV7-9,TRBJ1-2,CASRRGTGRFYGYTF,TGTGCCAGCAGACGAGGGACAGGGCGGTTCTATGGCTACACCTTC
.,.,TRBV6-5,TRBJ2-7,CASSPGESVYEQYF,TGTGCCAGCAGCCCCGGGGAATCCGTCTACGAGCAGTACTTC
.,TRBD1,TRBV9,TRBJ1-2,CASSVLSRPRTGGYGYTF,TGTGCCAGCAGCGTACTCTCCCGGCCTCGGACAGGAGGGTATGGCTACACCTTC
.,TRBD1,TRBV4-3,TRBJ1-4,CASSSQTGRNEKLFF,TGCGCCAGCAGCTCCCAGACAGGGAGGAATGAAAAACTGTTTTTT
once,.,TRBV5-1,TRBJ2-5,CASSRTQQETQYF,TGCGCCAGCAGCCGGACTCAACAAGAGACCCAGTACTTC
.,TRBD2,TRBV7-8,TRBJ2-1,CASSFYVSTSGDLNEQFF,TGTGCCAGCAGCTTTTACGTTTCGACTAGCGGGGATCTGAATGAGCAGTTCTTC
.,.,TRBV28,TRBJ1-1,CASSLAGAEAFF,TGTGCCAGCAGTTTAGCAGGCGCTGAAGCTTTCTTT
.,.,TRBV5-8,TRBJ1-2,CASRQITNYGYTF,TGTGCCAGCAGACAGATTACTAACTATGGCTACACCTTC
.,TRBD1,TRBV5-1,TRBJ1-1,CASSLGQGEPLNTEAFF,TGCGCCAGCAGCTTGGGGCAGGGGGAACCCTTGAACACTGAAGCTTTCTTT
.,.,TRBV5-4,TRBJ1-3,CASSLRTQGNTIYF,TGTGCCAGCAGCTTGCGGACTCAAGGAAACACCATATATTTT
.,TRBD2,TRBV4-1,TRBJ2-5,CASSHFPGTRVQETQYF,TGCGCCAGCAGCCATTTCCCCGGGACTAGGGTACAAGAGACCCAGTACTTC
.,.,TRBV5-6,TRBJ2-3,CASSLSRGVADTQYF,TGTGCCAGCAGCTTGAGCAGGGGCGTTGCAGATACGCAGTATTTT
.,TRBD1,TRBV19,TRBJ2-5,CASSIDRDVETQYF,TGTGCCAGTAGTATTGACAGGGATGTGGAGACCCAGTACTTC
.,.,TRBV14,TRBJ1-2,CASSQLGGDPNYGYTF,TGTGCCAGCAGCCAGCTCGGGGGGGACCCTAACTATGGCTACACCTTC
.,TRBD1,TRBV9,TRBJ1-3,CASSVTPGQGGGNTIYF,TGTGCCAGCAGCGTCACTCCGGGACAGGGAGGAGGAAACACCATATATTTT
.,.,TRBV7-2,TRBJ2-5,CASSLERSIGSETQYF,TGTGCCAGCAGCTTAGAGAGGAGTATCGGATCGGAGACCCAGTACTTC
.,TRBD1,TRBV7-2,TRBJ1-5,CASSARRGDQPQHF,TGTGCCAGCAGCGCACGCAGGGGGGATCAGCCCCAGCATTTT
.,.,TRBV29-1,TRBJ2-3,CSAASSGETASTDTQYF,TGCAGCGCGGCCTCAAGCGGAGAAACTGCTAGCACAGATACGCAGTATTTT
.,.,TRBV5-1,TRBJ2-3,CASSLGHPTDTQYF,TGCGCCAGCAGCTTGGGACATCCCACAGATACGCAGTATTTT